Each of the 8 T cell receptor beta chains below was sequenced from the same sample in a study of T cell responses to AZD1222 COVID-19 vaccine. The repertoire was sequenced with immunoSEQ multiplex PCR; TCRdb's copy has only in-frame clones and lacks some. The sample yields 160,000 or so clones, 70% to 90% seen once. This sample comprised peripheral blood, obtained 28 days after the second dose of the MenACWY control vaccine. The receptor set was obtained from an adult who received the MenACWY meningococcal vaccine as a control.

This sequence joins TRBV24-1 and TRBJ2-7; D not resolved. The CDR3 extends over 15 amino acids. The V end was cut by 1 base, the J end by 6 bases, with 15 bases between. The V gene's germline CDR1 is KGHDR and CDR2 SFDVKD. The CDR3 sequence: CATSDLSGPPSEQYF. CDR3 DNA: TGTGCCACCAGTGATTTATCCGGGCCTCCCAGCGAGCAGTACTTC.

The CDR3 bases are TGTGCAGTGTCCGGGTTGTACACTGAAGCTTTCTTT. Residues: CAVSGLYTEAFF. The rearrangement links TRBV28 to TRBJ1-1; the D is unclear. The CDR3 totals 12 residues. Germline lookup yields CDR1 MDHEN and CDR2 SYDVKM.

This chain links TRBV14 with TRBJ2-3; possibly TRBD1 or TRBD2 for D (5 bases each). V gave up 9 bases and J gave up 8 bases, with 18 bases separating them. This CDR3 contains 13 residues. CDR1 is SGHDN and CDR2 is FVKESK in the germline V gene. This CDR3 reads CASNRDLGSTQYF. CDR3 in DNA: TGTGCCAGTAACCGGGACCTCGGTAGTACGCAGTATTTT.

The chain is built from TRBV18 and TRBJ2-7, with 7 bases aligning to TRBD2. Germline-derived CDR1 and CDR2 are KGHSH and LQKENI. The CDR3 spans 16 residues. V gave up 0 bases and J gave up 6 bases; unmatched junction bases: 11. CDR3 sequence reads: CASSPPARAGVGEQYF. Written as DNA, the CDR3 is TGTGCCAGCTCACCACCCGCCAGGGCGGGAGTTGGCGAGCAGTACTTC.

The chain uses TRBV6-5 and TRBJ1-1; D is ambiguous. Germline CDR1 and CDR2: MNHEY and SVGAGI. Trimming removed 0 bases at V and 1 base at J, with 9 bases between. The CDR3 has 15 amino acids. This chain's CDR3 is CASSYSIPPNTEAFF. CDR3 bases: TGTGCCAGCAGTTACTCGATACCGCCGAACACTGAAGCTTTCTTT.

This chain uses TRBV18 with TRBJ2-7; D gene uncertain. The length of the CDR3 is 13 residues. CDR1 KGHSH and CDR2 LQKENI come from the germline V gene. Trimming shortened V by 2 bases and J by 3 bases, and 8 bases separated the two germline ends. In nucleotides, the CDR3 is TGTGCCAGCTCACCAGGGCGAGGCTACGAGCAGTACTTC. It is translated as CASSPGRGYEQYF. Complete variable domain (other parts from reference TRBV18 and TRBJ2-7): NAGVMQNPRHLVRRRGQEARLRCSPMKGHSHVYWYRQLPEEGLKFMVYLQKENIIDESGMPKERFSAEFPKEGPSILRIQQVVRGDSAAYFCASSPGRGYEQYFGPGTRLTVT.

V is TRBV5-4 and J is TRBJ1-2; 7 bases are a match to TRBD1. This CDR3 region has 15 residues. The germline V gene encodes CDR1 SGHNT and CDR2 YYREEE (reference sequence). The V segment lost 4 bases and the J segment 7 bases; nucleotides outside the gene matches: 13. The CDR3 region has the DNA TGTGCCAGCAGCCGTCTCGGTACAGGGGAGAGTGGCTACACCTTC. Encoded protein: CASSRLGTGESGYTF.

The rearrangement joins TRBV28 to TRBJ2-1, with D tentatively TRBD1 (5 bases). CDR1 and CDR2 from the germline V gene are MDHEN and SYDVKM. V dropped 5 bases and J dropped 8 bases, with 22 bases sitting between them. This CDR3 region has 16 residues. The CDR3, as DNA: TGTGCCAGCAGTACCGACAGATTTCGGCCCACCGATGAGCAGTTCTTC. This codes for CASSTDRFRPTDEQFF.